The 12 T cell receptor beta chains presented below share a single source sample, sequenced in a study of early T cells in non-severe SARS-CoV-2 infection. TCRdb itself ran the 5' RACE reads through MiXCR, one entry per CDR3 protein. The repertoire has 25,000 to 35,000 distinct CDR3 sequences, less than 6.5% of them found once; the top ten carry around 5.4%. The sequencing sample was made of whole blood. The receptors come from an adult who was a healthcare worker with PCR-confirmed SARS-CoV-2 infection or an uninfected control (not recorded which).

This clonotype has a handful of counts. The chain carries TRBV7-9 and TRBJ1-2; no clear D. CDR3 length: 14 residues. The V end lost 6 bases, the J end lost 2 bases, and 13 bases lay between the germline ends. Per the germline V gene, CDR1 is SEHNR and CDR2 is FQNEAQ (reference sequence). The CDR3 loop reads CASSKNGENYGYTF. Here the CDR3 DNA reads TGTGCCAGCAGTAAAAACGGTGAAAACTATGGCTACACCTTC.

This clonotype came up a few times. The chain links TRBV29-1 to TRBJ1-1; D gene uncertain. The CDR3 is 10 amino acids. CDR1 is SQVTM and CDR2 is ANQGSEA in the germline V gene. V was clipped by 7 bases and J by 2 bases, with 5 bases between them. The CDR3 protein is CSGINTEAFF. DNA of the CDR3: TGCAGCGGTATCAACACTGAAGCTTTCTTT.

This clonotype was recorded at least ten times. The rearrangement links TRBV7-9 to TRBJ1-1; D remains unclear. With 7 bases removed from V and 2 bases from J, the gap between germline ends came to 17 bases. Germline V gene sequence: CDR1 SEHNR, CDR2 FQNEAQ (reference sequence). CDR3 length: 15 amino acids. This CDR3 is CASTPFITVNTEAFF. CDR3 coding DNA: TGTGCCAGCACCCCGTTCATTACGGTCAACACTGAAGCTTTCTTT.

There are many counts of this clonotype. The V gene is TRBV6-6, the J gene TRBJ1-2, with 9 bases matching TRBD1. Trimming removed 1 base from V and 6 bases from J; junction bases left unmatched: 6. Germline V gene lookup returns CDR1 MNHNY and CDR2 SVGAGI (reference sequence). The CDR3 extends over 15 amino acids. CDR3 in amino acids: CASSYFDRGSNGYTF. The CDR3 DNA reads as TGTGCCAGCAGTTACTTCGACAGGGGGTCGAATGGCTACACCTTC.

This clonotype occurred many times. The chain links TRBV9 to TRBJ2-5, with D possibly being TRBD2 (6 bases). The CDR3 loop spans 14 amino acids. From germline, CDR1 is SGDLS and CDR2 YYNGEE. Trimming took off 1 base at V and 3 bases at J, with 10 bases between the two ends. Here the CDR3 DNA reads TGTGCCAGCAGCGTAATGACGGGAGAAGAGACCCAGTACTTC. It translates to CASSVMTGEETQYF.

This clonotype was detected only a few times. Germline and junction disagree at one end, which may indicate a read error. The CDR3 spells CASSQGRLAGYDYTF. DNA of the CDR3: TGTGCCAGCAGCCAAGGTCGCCTTGCGGGCTATGACTACACCTTC. J is TRBJ1-2 and V is TRBV14; D is uncertain. This CDR3 region has 15 residues. The germline V gene encodes CDR1 SGHDN and CDR2 FVKESK. Supplemented by reference TRBV14 and TRBJ1-2, the full variable domain reads EAGVTQFPSHSVIEKGQTVTLRCDPISGHDNLYWYRRVMGKEIKFLLHFVKESKQDESGMPNNRFLAERTGGTYSTLKVQPAELEDSGVYFCASSQGRLAGYDYTFGSGTRLTVV.

This clonotype has just a few counts. This chain uses TRBV4-2 with TRBJ2-2; D tentatively reads TRBD1 or TRBD2 (5 bases each). Trimming took 0 bases from V and 5 from J, leaving 7 bases between them. This CDR3 is 14 amino acids long. The germline CDR1 and CDR2 sequences are LGHNA and YNFKEQ. The DNA of the CDR3 is TGTGCCAGCAGCCAAGAGGGGGAGACCGGGGAGCTGTTTTTT. It is translated as CASSQEGETGELFF.

This clonotype was counted ten times or more. This chain connects TRBV30 to TRBJ2-1, with D perhaps TRBD2 (6 bases). With 4 bases removed from V and 12 bases from J, the gap between germline ends came to 13 bases. The CDR3 extends over 11 amino acids. Germline V gene lookup returns CDR1 GTSNPN and CDR2 SVGIG (reference sequence). This CDR3 is CAWTSSAGQFF. The CDR3 bases are TGTGCCTGGACTTCTAGCGCGGGGCAGTTCTTC. The complete variable domain, with remaining parts taken from reference TRBV30 and TRBJ2-1, reads SQTIHQWPATLVQPVGSPLSLECTVEGTSNPNLYWYRQAAGRGLQLLFYSVGIGQISSEVPQNLSASRPQDRQFILSSKKLLLSDSGFYLCAWTSSAGQFFGPGTRLTVL.

This clonotype was counted ten times or more. This chain connects TRBV20-1 to TRBJ1-1, with D hard to call. CDR1 is DFQATT, CDR2 SNEGSKA, per germline (reference sequence). The CDR3 runs to 12 residues. Trimming removed 0 bases from V and 11 bases from J, with 13 bases in between. The CDR3 coding sequence is TGCAGTGCTAGAGATCTGAAGACTGGCGCTTTCTTT. Encoded protein: CSARDLKTGAFF.

This clonotype is medium-sized in the sample. The chain employs TRBV4-1 and TRBJ1-2; D not resolved. V lost 0 bases and J lost 3, with 14 bases in between. This CDR3 region has 16 residues. Germline values: CDR1 MGHRA, CDR2 YSYEKL. This CDR3 reads CASSQDWDPTYYGYTF. CDR3 nucleotides: TGCGCCAGCAGCCAAGATTGGGATCCCACCTACTATGGCTACACCTTC.

This clonotype was seen a few times. The chain uses TRBV11-2 and TRBJ1-1; D might be TRBD1 (6 bases). The V end was cut by 4 bases, the J end by 13 bases, with 16 bases between. Germline lookup yields CDR1 SGHAT and CDR2 FQNNGV. The CDR3 spans 12 residues. This chain's CDR3 is CASSYVGGPGFF. In DNA form, the CDR3 reads TGTGCCAGCAGCTACGTCGGGGGCCCAGGTTTCTTT.

This clonotype was detected only a few times. The chain recombines TRBV29-1 with TRBJ2-7, with TRBD1 matching over 8 bases. V shed 5 bases and J 6 bases; nucleotides not matched to a gene: 9. The CDR3 extends over 13 amino acids. Germline CDR1 SQVTM, CDR2 ANQGSEA. The CDR3 spells CSVRKAGGAEQYF. The DNA for the CDR3 is TGCAGCGTTCGTAAGGCAGGGGGCGCCGAGCAGTACTTC.